Detailed here is one TCR beta chain. Its target is not known. The CDR3 loop spans 15 amino acids. Germline V gives CDR1 SEHNR, CDR2 FQNEAQ (reference sequence). V lost 4 bases, J lost 7 bases, and 8 bases stayed unmatched. This entry comes from a study of shared clonotypes between healthy human individuals. Findings of the study overall: Tissues were not sampled, only blood, and their repertoires likely differ. At large depth, rarefaction still showed sorted-subset sequencing to be incomplete.

Libraries were prepared by immunoSEQ multiplex PCR; TCRdb keeps only in-frame clonotypes and omits some of them. Here the sample spans fewer than 1.8 million clones, 98% being singletons. The source of this sequence is a man aged 25 to 40 in good health. Sequencing used naive CD4+ T cells sorted from blood. This sample's subset: CD45RA+ positively selected. The rearrangement links TRBV7-9 to TRBJ1-5; 9 bases match TRBD1. Here the CDR3 reads CASSSGGQGVQPQHF. The CDR3 DNA sequence: TGTGCCAGCAGCTCCGGGGGACAGGGTGTCCAGCCCCAGCATTTT.